This T cell receptor (beta chain) was identified in a study of blood T cell repertoires in COVID-19. Study details: Sources were T cells, B-cell-depleted T cells, or PBMCs; the material itself was cDNA or gDNA.

Sequencing used immunoSEQ multiplex PCR; TCRdb keeps in-frame clones, though not all of them. The sample carries approximately 300,000 clones, 89% recorded once. The CDR3 runs to 16 residues. Germline CDR1 is SGHAT and CDR2 is FQNNGV. V shed 3 bases, J shed 8 bases, and the junction held 9 bases outside the gene matches. The gene calls are TRBV11-2 and TRBJ2-1, with 11 bases matching TRBD2. The sample taken for sequencing was PBMCs or T cells enriched from blood (not recorded which). This sequence originates from a woman aged 25 to 39 who had recovered from COVID-19. CDR3 amino acids: CASSFSSSGRSDEQFF. The CDR3 DNA sequence: TGTGCCAGCAGCTTTAGCTCTAGCGGGAGGTCCGATGAGCAGTTCTTC.